This T cell receptor (beta chain) was captured in a study of post-analysis software for immune sequencing data. TCR beta cDNA libraries included unique molecular identifiers. TCRdb recomputed calls from the PCR reads with MiXCR, one row per CDR3 protein. The table records 500,000 to 600,000 distinct CDR3 sequences, roughly 40% of them present only once. General study results and limits: The study found significantly lower normalized Chao1 diversity in multiple sclerosis patients than in controls. The study found TRBV5-6, TRBV5-1 and TRBV20-1 among a handful of TRBV segments more frequent in patients than controls.

Notes on this clonotype: Its antigen is unidentified.

Germline values: CDR1 MGHDK, CDR2 SYGVNS. V was cut by 7 bases and J by 4 bases, with 13 bases left in between. This CDR3 is built from 13 residues. Sequencing input: blood. The origin of this receptor is a girl aged 5 to 17 with multiple sclerosis. The chain carries TRBV25-1 and TRBJ1-2, with D perhaps matching TRBD1 (5 bases). The DNA for the CDR3 is TGTGCCAGCAAAGGGACGGCCAGCTATGGCTACACCTTC. Its protein is CASKGTASYGYTF.